This is a list of T cell receptor beta chains from one sample in a study of T cell responses to AZD1222 COVID-19 vaccine. Profiling relied on immunoSEQ multiplex PCR, and the TCRdb table lists in-frame clones only, not all of them. Of roughly 100,000 clones in the sample, about 88% were seen once. The sequences come from peripheral blood, collected on day 0 of AZD1222 vaccination. All receptors derive from an adult in good health. Both conserved end residues are part of each CDR3. D genes are given only for firm matches. Clone size is shown for a subset of rows, as once, few, many or a class of expanded clone.

clone_size	d_call	v_call	j_call	cdr3_nt	cdr3_aa
NA	TRBD2	TRBV27	TRBJ2-7	TGTGCCAGCAGTGGGGGGACTAGCGACGTCTACGAGCAGTACTTC	CASSGGTSDVYEQYF
NA	NA	TRBV5-1	TRBJ2-2	TGCGCCAGCAGCCCCATTCCGAACACCGGGGAGCTGTTTTTT	CASSPIPNTGELFF
NA	TRBD1	TRBV19	TRBJ1-2	TGTGCCAGTAGGGCCACCGGGACAGGAGGAGTATATGGCTACACCTTC	CASRATGTGGVYGYTF
NA	TRBD1	TRBV30	TRBJ1-2	TGTGCCTGGAGTCCCAGGGGGCGGAACTATGGCTACACCTTC	CAWSPRGRNYGYTF
NA	NA	TRBV25-1	TRBJ1-2	TGTGCCAGCCCTGGGGGGGGGTGGTTTGATGGCTACACCTTC	CASPGGGWFDGYTF
NA	NA	TRBV19	TRBJ2-5	TGTGCCAGTAGTGACCTCACCCCCAGGGGAGGAGAGACCCAGTACTTC	CASSDLTPRGGETQYF
NA	NA	TRBV7-8	TRBJ2-6	TGTGCCAGCAGCTTAGGTGTAGGGTCAGGGGCCAACGTCCTGACTTTC	CASSLGVGSGANVLTF
medium-sized	TRBD1	TRBV7-8	TRBJ2-7	TGTGCCAGCGTACGGACAGGGAGCTCCTACGAGCAGTACTTC	CASVRTGSSYEQYF
NA	TRBD1	TRBV4-3	TRBJ1-4	TGCGCCAGCAGCCAAACTGACAGGGTTAATGAAAAACTGTTTTTT	CASSQTDRVNEKLFF
NA	NA	TRBV5-4	TRBJ2-7	TGTGCCAGCGCCTCGGAGTACGAGCAGTACTTC	CASASEYEQYF
few	NA	TRBV12-5	TRBJ2-2	TGTGCTAGTGGTTTGGGAATCCCTACCGGGGAGCTGTTTTTT	CASGLGIPTGELFF
NA	NA	TRBV2	TRBJ2-1	TGTGCCAGCAGTGCGGAGACAGGGGTGACTAGCGGCCACTACAATGAGCAGTTCTTC	CASSAETGVTSGHYNEQFF
few	NA	TRBV5-4	TRBJ2-7	TGTGCCAGCAGCGGAACAGGGTACGAGCAGTACTTC	CASSGTGYEQYF
NA	TRBD1	TRBV7-7	TRBJ2-7	TGTGCTAGCAGCTCACGCCCCAGGGGGAACTACGAGCAGTACTTC	CASSSRPRGNYEQYF
NA	NA	TRBV30	TRBJ1-1	TGTGCCTGGAGTCCCACCCCGAACACTGAAGCTTTCTTT	CAWSPTPNTEAFF
NA	TRBD1	TRBV6-2/TRBV6-3	TRBJ2-1	TGTGCCAGCAGCAGGGGACAGTTAGGCTCCTACAATGAGCAGTTCTTC	CASSRGQLGSYNEQFF
once	TRBD1	TRBV19	TRBJ1-5	TGTGCCAGTAGAGGACAGGGGGGAAATCAGCCCCAGCATTTT	CASRGQGGNQPQHF
NA	NA	TRBV10-3	TRBJ1-4	TGTGCCACAGGAGTAGCAACTAATGAAAAACTGTTTTTT	CATGVATNEKLFF
NA	NA	TRBV5-4	TRBJ1-1	TGTGCCAGCAGCTTATTAATCGGGGGGGACTTAATGAACACTGAAGCTTTCTTT	CASSLLIGGDLMNTEAFF
NA	NA	TRBV2	TRBJ1-1	TGTGCCAGCAGTGTATCTGGGAAGGAGAACACTGAAGCTTTCTTT	CASSVSGKENTEAFF
once	NA	TRBV24-1	TRBJ1-2	TGTGCCACCAGTGACCCCGGCAGGGGAGGATATGGCTACACCTTC	CATSDPGRGGYGYTF
once	NA	TRBV4-1	TRBJ2-1	TGCGCCAGCAGCCAAGAACAGACCAGCCTTCCCTACAATGAGCAGTTCTTC	CASSQEQTSLPYNEQFF
NA	NA	TRBV6-6	TRBJ1-4	TGTGCCAGCAGCCCGGGACACCGCGTTGAAAAACTGTTTTTT	CASSPGHRVEKLFF
NA	TRBD2	TRBV4-2	TRBJ2-7	TGTGCCAGCAGCCCATTAGCGGGGGTTCACGAGCAGTACTTC	CASSPLAGVHEQYF
NA	TRBD1	TRBV19	TRBJ2-7	TGTGCCAGTAGTTTCTCGACAGGGGCGGAGTACGAGCAGTACTTC	CASSFSTGAEYEQYF